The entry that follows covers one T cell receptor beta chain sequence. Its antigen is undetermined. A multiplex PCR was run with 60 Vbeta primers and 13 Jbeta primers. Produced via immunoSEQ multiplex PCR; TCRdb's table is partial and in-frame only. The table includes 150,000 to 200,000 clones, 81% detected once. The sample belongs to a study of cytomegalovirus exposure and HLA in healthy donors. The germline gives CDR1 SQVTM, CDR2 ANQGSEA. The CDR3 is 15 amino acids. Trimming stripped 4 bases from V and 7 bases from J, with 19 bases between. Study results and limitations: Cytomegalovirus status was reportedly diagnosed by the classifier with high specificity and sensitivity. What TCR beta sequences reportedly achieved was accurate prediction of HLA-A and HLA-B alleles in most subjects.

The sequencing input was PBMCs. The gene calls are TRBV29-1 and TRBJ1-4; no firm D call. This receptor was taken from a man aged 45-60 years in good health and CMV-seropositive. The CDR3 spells CSVASLGLNGEKLFF. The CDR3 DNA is TGCAGCGTTGCTTCACTTGGACTAAACGGTGAAAAACTGTTTTTT.